These T cell receptor beta chains were read from a single sample in a study of blood T cell repertoires in COVID-19. Clones were read by immunoSEQ multiplex PCR, and TCRdb kept only the in-frame ones, dropping some. The table lists approximately 340,000 clones, 80% to 90% of them singletons, with about 2.7% in the top ten. The sample consisted of peripheral blood. These TCRs come from a man between 25 and 39 years old with active or convalescent COVID-19. Each CDR3 is given with its conserved first and last residue. D genes are given only for firm matches. Clone size is shown for a subset of rows, as once, few, many or a class of expanded clone.

>TRBJ1-1|-|-|TRBV19
TGTGCCAGTAGTATCCGGGGCACTGAAGCTTTCTTT
CASSIRGTEAFF
>TRBJ1-5|-|-|TRBV7-9
TGTGCCACGGGGGGAGACCTTTCCCAGCATTTT
CATGGDLSQHF
>TRBJ1-1|-|TRBD1|TRBV5-1
TGCGCCAGCCAGGGGGTGTCGAACACTGAAGCTTTCTTT
CASQGVSNTEAFF
>TRBJ2-2|-|-|TRBV7-3
TGTGCCAGCAGTTCAACCGGGGAGCTGTTTTTT
CASSSTGELFF
>TRBJ1-2|-|-|TRBV28
TGTGCCAGCAGCCATAATCTCAGGGGAAACTATGGCTACACCTTC
CASSHNLRGNYGYTF
>TRBJ2-3|-|TRBD2|TRBV10-3
TGTGCCATCGGGGAGGGGAGCACAGATACGCAGTATTTT
CAIGEGSTDTQYF
>TRBJ1-2|once|-|TRBV6-4
TGTGCCAGCAGTGTTCGTACAGGGAGCCCCTATGGCTACACCTTC
CASSVRTGSPYGYTF
>TRBJ1-2|-|TRBD1|TRBV7-2
TGTGCCAGCGTACAGGGGTCATATGGCTACACCTTC
CASVQGSYGYTF
>TRBJ2-2|-|-|TRBV4-2
TGTGCCAGCAGCCAACGACTAGTTTCGGACGGGGAGCTGTTTTTT
CASSQRLVSDGELFF
>TRBJ2-7|-|-|TRBV9
TGTGCCAGCAGCGTAGCGGGGAGCTACGAGCAGTACTTC
CASSVAGSYEQYF
>TRBJ2-2|-|TRBD1|TRBV7-3
TGTGCCAGCAGCTTAATGGGACAGGCGAACACCGGGGAGCTGTTTTTT
CASSLMGQANTGELFF
>TRBJ1-3|-|TRBD1|TRBV9
TGTGCCAGCAGCAGGCAACCGGGACAGGGGAGGAAAAACACCATATATTTT
CASSRQPGQGRKNTIYF
>TRBJ2-3|once|TRBD1|TRBV28
TGTGCCAGCAGTTTAGGCAGGGGGCAGACAGATACGCAGTATTTT
CASSLGRGQTDTQYF
>TRBJ2-7|-|-|TRBV7-2
TGTGCCAGCAGCTCGGCGGACGAGCAGTACTTC
CASSSADEQYF
>TRBJ2-1|-|-|TRBV18
TGTGCCAGCTCGGACGAGGGGGCGGGGTCCTACAATGAGCAGTTCTTC
CASSDEGAGSYNEQFF
>TRBJ1-4|-|-|TRBV7-3
TGTGCCAGCAGCTGGCCAGACAGGCAAAATAATGAAAAACTGTTTTTT
CASSWPDRQNNEKLFF
>TRBJ2-7|-|TRBD2|TRBV20-1
TGCAGTGCCAGTATTAGCGGGAGTTACGAGCAGTACTTC
CSASISGSYEQYF
>TRBJ1-2|once|TRBD1|TRBV2
TGTGCCAGCAGTAAAACAGGGGGCGGTATCTATGGCTACACCTTC
CASSKTGGGIYGYTF
>TRBJ1-1|-|-|TRBV7-9
TGTGCCAGCAGCTCCGGGGTGGGCGCGAACACTGAAGCTTTCTTT
CASSSGVGANTEAFF
>TRBJ1-2|-|TRBD1|TRBV2
TGTGCCAGCAAACGCGTACAGGGGGCTGGGGGCTACACCTTC
CASKRVQGAGGYTF
>TRBJ2-3|-|-|TRBV5-1
TGCGCCAGCAGACAGGGCGGCACAGATACGCAGTATTTT
CASRQGGTDTQYF
>TRBJ2-3|-|-|TRBV12-1
TGTGCCAGCAGCCCCGGCGGATGCACAGATACGCAGTATTTT
CASSPGGCTDTQYF
>TRBJ2-1|-|-|TRBV4-3
TGCGCCAGCAGCCAAGATAGCAGGGGTTACTACAATGAGCAGTTCTTC
CASSQDSRGYYNEQFF
>TRBJ2-5|once|TRBD2|TRBV24-1
TGTGCCACCAGTAATTCGGCGGGGGGATTGGAGACCCAGTACTTC
CATSNSAGGLETQYF
>TRBJ1-2|-|-|TRBV2
TGTGCCAGCAGTGACAGGGTGAACACCTTC
CASSDRVNTF
>TRBJ2-2|-|TRBD2|TRBV6-4
TGTGCCAGCAGTGTCCAGCAGCGGGGGCTGAACACCGGGGAGCTGTTTTTT
CASSVQQRGLNTGELFF
>TRBJ2-7|-|-|TRBV3-1/TRBV3-2
TGTGCCAGCAGCCTCAGCTACGAGCAGTACTTC
CASSLSYEQYF
>TRBJ1-4|-|-|TRBV7-2
TGTGCCAGCAGCCCGGACAGAGGGAGCCAAAAACTGTTTTTT
CASSPDRGSQKLFF
>TRBJ2-7|-|-|TRBV15
TGTGCCACCAGCAGAGATCAGGCCCGAGGGGAGCAGTACTTC
CATSRDQARGEQYF
>TRBJ1-1|-|-|TRBV11-2
TGTGCCAGCAGCTTAGCCGCAGGGGTGACTGAAGCTTTCTTT
CASSLAAGVTEAFF
>TRBJ1-5|-|-|TRBV19
TGTGCCAGTAGTATAGGGATTGAGGGCTGGGGCAATCAGCCCCAGCATTTT
CASSIGIEGWGNQPQHF
>TRBJ1-1|-|TRBD1|TRBV9
TGTGCCAGCAGCACTCGGACAGGAGAGAACACTGAAGCTTTCTTT
CASSTRTGENTEAFF
>TRBJ2-3|-|TRBD2|TRBV11-3
TGTGCCAGCAGCACGCGGACTAGCGGGGGACCCACGGATACGCAGTATTTT
CASSTRTSGGPTDTQYF